Listed below are T cell receptor beta chains from one sample, sequenced in a study of long-term antiretroviral therapy in people with HIV. The repertoire was sequenced with immunoSEQ multiplex PCR; TCRdb's copy has only in-frame clones and lacks some. The sample has more than 15,000 clones, around 90% seen once. The sequenced sample was unsorted PBMCs, obtained 0.3 years after starting antiretroviral therapy. The receptor source for this set is a man in his 60s with HIV. Both conserved end residues are part of each CDR3. A D gene is named only where the DNA matches it firmly. Part of the rows lack a size; the others show once, few, many or a class for expanded clones.

j_call | cdr3_length | v_call | clone_size | d_call | cdr3_nt | cdr3_aa
TRBJ2-7 | 17 | TRBV5-8 | NA | TRBD1 | TGTGCCAGCAGGGGACAGGGGGCTACGTTCAGACCCTACGAGCAGTACTTC | CASRGQGATFRPYEQYF
TRBJ2-3 | 15 | TRBV11-3 | NA | NA | TGTGCCAGCAGCTTAGATGGAGTCACCACAGATACGCAGTATTTT | CASSLDGVTTDTQYF
TRBJ1-2 | 15 | TRBV4-3 | NA | TRBD1 | TGCGCCAGCAGCCAAATCGCGACAGGGGACTATGGCTACACCTTC | CASSQIATGDYGYTF
TRBJ2-5 | 15 | TRBV6-5 | NA | NA | TGTGCCAGCAGCGTTCGGACAGCTGTCCAAGAGACCCAGTACTTC | CASSVRTAVQETQYF
TRBJ1-2 | 15 | TRBV6-4 | once | NA | TGTGCCAGCAGTGACCGATTTGGCGGGGTCTATGGCTACACCTTC | CASSDRFGGVYGYTF
TRBJ2-5 | 13 | TRBV5-1 | NA | NA | TGCGCCAGCAGCTTCTCCAGCTGGGAGACCCAGTACTTC | CASSFSSWETQYF
TRBJ2-7 | 16 | TRBV5-6 | once | NA | TGTGCCAGCAGCCTTCGGTGGGGAGGGGGCTCCTACGAGCAGTACTTC | CASSLRWGGGSYEQYF
TRBJ2-5 | 13 | TRBV7-8 | NA | NA | TGTGCCAGCAGCTTAGGACGAGGGGAGACCCAGTACTTC | CASSLGRGETQYF
TRBJ1-3 | 14 | TRBV19 | NA | NA | TGTGCCAGTAGTATAGAGTTGGAGGGAAACACCATATATTTT | CASSIELEGNTIYF
TRBJ2-1 | 14 | TRBV29-1 | NA | TRBD2 | TGCAGCGTTAAAGAGATCGGGGGGGGTGGTGAGCAGTTCTTC | CSVKEIGGGGEQFF
TRBJ2-1 | 13 | TRBV7-9 | few | NA | TGTGCCAGCAGCCCGACAGGACTCAATGAGCAGTTCTTC | CASSPTGLNEQFF
TRBJ2-1 | 14 | TRBV11-2 | NA | NA | TGTGCCAGCAGCTTATTTGGGGTCTACAATGAGCAGTTCTTC | CASSLFGVYNEQFF
TRBJ2-6 | 14 | TRBV19 | NA | NA | TGTGCCAGTAGGGGGGATGGAGGGGCCAACGTCCTGACTTTC | CASRGDGGANVLTF
TRBJ2-7 | 16 | TRBV15 | NA | NA | TGTGCCACCCACCTCGGGGTGCCTGGGGGTTTCTACGAGCAGTACTTC | CATHLGVPGGFYEQYF
TRBJ2-7 | 13 | TRBV28 | NA | TRBD1 | TGTGCCAGCAGTAAATACAGGGGCGACGAGCAGTACTTC | CASSKYRGDEQYF
TRBJ1-1 | 12 | TRBV6-5 | NA | NA | TGTGCCAGCAGTTATTCCGACTCTGAAGCTTTCTTT | CASSYSDSEAFF
TRBJ2-3 | 15 | TRBV7-9 | NA | NA | TGTGCCAGCAGCCGGGCGCGTGCTAGCACAGATACGCAGTATTTT | CASSRARASTDTQYF
TRBJ2-7 | 14 | TRBV9 | NA | TRBD1 | TGTGCCAGCAGCGTAGGACAGGGGGCTTACGAGCAGTACTTC | CASSVGQGAYEQYF
TRBJ2-1 | 14 | TRBV7-9 | NA | NA | TGTGCCAGCAGCTTATACGTCGAAAACAATGAGCAGTTCTTC | CASSLYVENNEQFF
TRBJ2-1 | 15 | TRBV7-2 | NA | NA | TGTGCCAGCAGCTTGGATCCGGGACTTTGGAATGAGCAGTTCTTC | CASSLDPGLWNEQFF
TRBJ2-3 | 17 | TRBV4-1 | NA | TRBD2 | TGCGCCAGCAGCCAGCACACCGGGACTAGCGGCACAGATACGCAGTATTTT | CASSQHTGTSGTDTQYF